These T cell receptor beta chains were read from a single sample in a study of T cell repertoires in ileal Crohn's disease. Generated by immunoSEQ multiplex PCR, the TCRdb table keeps only in-frame clones and is missing some. The top ten clones hold under 6% of a sample with 15,000 to 20,000 clones, around 66% of them seen once. Source material: ileal tissue. These TCRs come from an adult with Crohn's disease. Each CDR3 is given with its conserved first and last residue. D genes are given only for firm matches. Only part of the rows carry a size: once, few, many, or a class if the clone is expanded.

cdr3_length: 17
d_call: NA
clone_size: NA
v_call: TRBV10-3
j_call: TRBJ1-2
cdr3_aa: CAISESRSLGTTYGYTF
cdr3_nt: TGTGCCATCAGTGAGTCTCGTTCACTCGGGACAACCTATGGCTACACCTTC

cdr3_length: 14
d_call: TRBD2
clone_size: NA
v_call: TRBV29-1
j_call: TRBJ2-7
cdr3_aa: CSGSTGLAGDEQYF
cdr3_nt: TGCAGCGGGTCTACGGGACTAGCGGGGGACGAGCAGTACTTC

cdr3_length: 13
d_call: TRBD2
clone_size: NA
v_call: TRBV18
j_call: TRBJ2-7
cdr3_aa: CASSPGRTSEQYF
cdr3_nt: TGTGCCAGCTCACCAGGGAGGACTAGTGAGCAGTACTTC

cdr3_length: 12
d_call: NA
clone_size: NA
v_call: TRBV25-1
j_call: TRBJ1-2
cdr3_aa: CASSDYRDGYTF
cdr3_nt: TGTGCCAGCAGTGATTACAGGGACGGCTACACCTTC

cdr3_length: 13
d_call: NA
clone_size: NA
v_call: TRBV2
j_call: TRBJ2-1
cdr3_aa: CASLETGYNEQFF
cdr3_nt: TGTGCCAGCCTTGAGACAGGCTACAATGAGCAGTTCTTC

cdr3_length: 13
d_call: NA
clone_size: NA
v_call: TRBV23-1
j_call: TRBJ1-1
cdr3_aa: CASSQSQGRVAFF
cdr3_nt: TGCGCCAGCAGTCAATCCCAGGGGCGTGTAGCTTTCTTT

cdr3_length: 13
d_call: TRBD2
clone_size: NA
v_call: TRBV2
j_call: TRBJ2-1
cdr3_aa: CATWTSGYNEQFF
cdr3_nt: TGTGCCACCTGGACTAGCGGCTACAATGAGCAGTTCTTC

cdr3_length: 14
d_call: NA
clone_size: NA
v_call: TRBV19
j_call: TRBJ2-4
cdr3_aa: CASSNPGEKNIQYF
cdr3_nt: TGTGCCAGTAGTAATCCGGGGGAGAAAAACATTCAGTACTTC

cdr3_length: 12
d_call: NA
clone_size: few
v_call: TRBV5-1
j_call: TRBJ2-7
cdr3_aa: CASSLDGNEQYF
cdr3_nt: TGCGCCAGCAGCTTGGACGGGAACGAGCAGTACTTC

cdr3_length: 15
d_call: NA
clone_size: NA
v_call: TRBV2
j_call: TRBJ1-5
cdr3_aa: CASSPASNSNQPQHF
cdr3_nt: TGTGCCAGCAGCCCCGCTAGTAATAGCAATCAGCCCCAGCATTTT

cdr3_length: 14
d_call: NA
clone_size: NA
v_call: TRBV2
j_call: TRBJ2-6
cdr3_aa: CASSDSSGANVLTF
cdr3_nt: TGTGCCAGCAGTGACAGCTCTGGGGCCAACGTCCTGACTTTC

cdr3_length: 14
d_call: NA
clone_size: NA
v_call: TRBV27
j_call: TRBJ2-6
cdr3_aa: CASTPLSGANVLTF
cdr3_nt: TGTGCCAGCACCCCTCTCTCTGGGGCCAACGTCCTGACTTTC

cdr3_length: 16
d_call: TRBD2
clone_size: NA
v_call: TRBV4-2
j_call: TRBJ2-1
cdr3_aa: CASSQGSLAGDHEQFF
cdr3_nt: TGTGCCAGCAGCCAAGGGTCGCTAGCGGGAGACCATGAGCAGTTCTTC

cdr3_length: 16
d_call: TRBD1
clone_size: NA
v_call: TRBV2
j_call: TRBJ2-6
cdr3_aa: CASSGTGNSGANVLTF
cdr3_nt: TGTGCCAGCAGCGGGACAGGGAACTCTGGGGCCAACGTCCTGACTTTC

cdr3_length: 14
d_call: NA
clone_size: NA
v_call: TRBV7-3
j_call: TRBJ2-7
cdr3_aa: CASSFTGLSYEQYF
cdr3_nt: TGTGCCAGCAGCTTCACAGGGCTTTCCTACGAGCAGTACTTC

cdr3_length: 14
d_call: NA
clone_size: NA
v_call: TRBV10-3
j_call: TRBJ1-1
cdr3_aa: CAISDRQGLTEAFF
cdr3_nt: TGTGCCATCAGCGACCGCCAGGGCTTGACTGAAGCTTTCTTT

cdr3_length: 13
d_call: TRBD1
clone_size: once
v_call: TRBV30
j_call: TRBJ2-3
cdr3_aa: CARNSGGADTQYF
cdr3_nt: TGTGCCCGGAACTCAGGGGGCGCAGATACGCAGTATTTT

cdr3_length: 16
d_call: NA
clone_size: NA
v_call: TRBV5-6
j_call: TRBJ1-5
cdr3_aa: CASSSGGGFGNQPQHF
cdr3_nt: TGTGCCAGCAGCTCGGGAGGGGGGTTCGGCAATCAGCCCCAGCATTTT

cdr3_length: 13
d_call: NA
clone_size: NA
v_call: TRBV19
j_call: TRBJ1-1
cdr3_aa: CASTGTPDTEAFF
cdr3_nt: TGTGCCAGTACCGGGACACCTGACACTGAAGCTTTCTTT

cdr3_length: 13
d_call: NA
clone_size: NA
v_call: TRBV6-5
j_call: TRBJ2-7
cdr3_aa: CASRNPSGAEQYF
cdr3_nt: TGTGCCAGCAGGAACCCGTCAGGGGCCGAGCAGTACTTC

cdr3_length: 13
d_call: TRBD2
clone_size: NA
v_call: TRBV6-1
j_call: TRBJ2-3
cdr3_aa: CASTSGAKDTQYF
cdr3_nt: TGTGCCAGCACTAGCGGGGCCAAAGATACGCAGTATTTT

cdr3_length: 14
d_call: TRBD1
clone_size: NA
v_call: TRBV29-1
j_call: TRBJ2-7
cdr3_aa: CSVRTGYSSYEQYF
cdr3_nt: TGCAGCGTTAGGACAGGGTACTCATCCTACGAGCAGTACTTC

cdr3_length: 15
d_call: TRBD1
clone_size: NA
v_call: TRBV7-2
j_call: TRBJ2-7
cdr3_aa: CASSRPGQGTYEQYF
cdr3_nt: TGTGCCAGCAGCCGACCGGGACAGGGGACCTACGAGCAGTACTTC

cdr3_length: 16
d_call: TRBD2
clone_size: NA
v_call: TRBV5-4
j_call: TRBJ2-3
cdr3_aa: CASSRGGTSRPGTQYF
cdr3_nt: TGTGCCAGCAGCCGAGGCGGGACTAGTCGGCCGGGGACGCAGTATTTT

cdr3_length: 14
d_call: NA
clone_size: NA
v_call: TRBV18
j_call: TRBJ2-5
cdr3_aa: CASSPGVPQETQYF
cdr3_nt: TGTGCCAGCTCACCGGGAGTCCCGCAAGAGACCCAGTACTTC

cdr3_length: 16
d_call: NA
clone_size: few
v_call: TRBV25-1
j_call: TRBJ2-3
cdr3_aa: CASSGLKRHTTDTQYF
cdr3_nt: TGTGCCAGCAGTGGTCTTAAGCGGCATACGACAGATACGCAGTATTTT

cdr3_length: 14
d_call: NA
clone_size: NA
v_call: TRBV6-5
j_call: TRBJ1-2
cdr3_aa: CASSYSREDYGYTF
cdr3_nt: TGTGCCAGCAGTTACTCCCGGGAGGACTATGGCTACACCTTC

cdr3_length: 15
d_call: TRBD2
clone_size: NA
v_call: TRBV6-4
j_call: TRBJ2-3
cdr3_aa: CASSETSGGTDTQYF
cdr3_nt: TGTGCCAGCAGTGAAACTAGCGGGGGCACAGATACGCAGTATTTT

cdr3_length: 14
d_call: TRBD1
clone_size: NA
v_call: TRBV11-2
j_call: TRBJ1-2
cdr3_aa: CASSIGQGAAGYTF
cdr3_nt: TGTGCCAGCAGCATAGGACAGGGGGCGGCTGGCTACACCTTC

cdr3_length: 13
d_call: TRBD1
clone_size: NA
v_call: TRBV2
j_call: TRBJ1-1
cdr3_aa: CASTGTGGTEAFF
cdr3_nt: TGTGCCAGCACCGGGACAGGGGGCACTGAAGCTTTCTTT

cdr3_length: 14
d_call: TRBD1
clone_size: NA
v_call: TRBV29-1
j_call: TRBJ1-2
cdr3_aa: CSDQTGTANYGYTF
cdr3_nt: TGCAGCGATCAGACAGGGACCGCTAACTATGGCTACACCTTC

cdr3_length: 13
d_call: NA
clone_size: NA
v_call: TRBV7-2
j_call: TRBJ1-2
cdr3_aa: CASSSPSGYGYTF
cdr3_nt: TGTGCCAGCAGCTCACCGAGTGGCTATGGCTACACCTTC

cdr3_length: 13
d_call: NA
clone_size: NA
v_call: TRBV5-6
j_call: TRBJ2-7
cdr3_aa: CASSLTQIYEQYF
cdr3_nt: TGTGCCAGCAGCTTAACGCAGATCTACGAGCAGTACTTC

cdr3_length: 15
d_call: NA
clone_size: NA
v_call: TRBV7-8
j_call: TRBJ1-4
cdr3_aa: CASSLVGGRNEKLFF
cdr3_nt: TGTGCCAGCAGCTTAGTTGGAGGGCGGAATGAAAAACTGTTTTTT

cdr3_length: 14
d_call: NA
clone_size: NA
v_call: TRBV19
j_call: TRBJ1-4
cdr3_aa: CASNKGDSDEKLFF
cdr3_nt: TGTGCCAGTAACAAGGGGGATTCGGATGAAAAACTGTTTTTT

cdr3_length: 16
d_call: NA
clone_size: NA
v_call: TRBV29-1
j_call: TRBJ1-2
cdr3_aa: CSVEDPAGREDYGYTF
cdr3_nt: TGCAGCGTTGAAGATCCGGCCGGGAGGGAGGACTATGGCTACACCTTC

cdr3_length: 17
d_call: NA
clone_size: NA
v_call: TRBV7-9
j_call: TRBJ2-1
cdr3_aa: CASSLAQMTTRYNEQFF
cdr3_nt: TGTGCCAGCAGCTTAGCGCAGATGACTACAAGATACAATGAGCAGTTCTTC

cdr3_length: 14
d_call: NA
clone_size: few
v_call: TRBV7-6
j_call: TRBJ1-1
cdr3_aa: CASSLVGGGTEAFF
cdr3_nt: TGTGCCAGCAGCTTGGTGGGGGGAGGGACTGAAGCTTTCTTT

cdr3_length: 15
d_call: TRBD1
clone_size: NA
v_call: TRBV6-5
j_call: TRBJ1-2
cdr3_aa: CASSYRTGVKGGCTF
cdr3_nt: TGTGCCAGCAGTTACCGGACAGGGGTTAAAGGTGGCTGCACCTTC

cdr3_length: 14
d_call: NA
clone_size: once
v_call: TRBV9
j_call: TRBJ2-7
cdr3_aa: CASSVVPGAYEQYF
cdr3_nt: TGTGCCAGCAGCGTAGTTCCGGGAGCCTACGAGCAGTACTTC

cdr3_length: 15
d_call: TRBD1
clone_size: NA
v_call: TRBV4-2
j_call: TRBJ2-7
cdr3_aa: CASSAPGTGSYEQYF
cdr3_nt: TGTGCCAGCAGTGCGCCCGGGACAGGGTCCTACGAGCAGTACTTC

cdr3_length: 16
d_call: NA
clone_size: once
v_call: TRBV5-1
j_call: TRBJ2-1
cdr3_aa: CASSLVLGGYYNEQFF
cdr3_nt: TGCGCCAGCAGCTTGGTTCTTGGGGGCTACTACAATGAGCAGTTCTTC

cdr3_length: 14
d_call: TRBD1
clone_size: NA
v_call: TRBV6-4
j_call: TRBJ1-1
cdr3_aa: CASITDRVRTEAFF
cdr3_nt: TGTGCCAGCATAACTGACAGGGTTCGGACTGAAGCTTTCTTT

cdr3_length: 13
d_call: TRBD1
clone_size: NA
v_call: TRBV7-3
j_call: TRBJ1-6
cdr3_aa: CASSRDRGSPLHF
cdr3_nt: TGTGCCAGCAGCCGGGACAGGGGTTCACCCCTCCACTTT

cdr3_length: 14
d_call: TRBD2
clone_size: NA
v_call: TRBV6-1
j_call: TRBJ2-3
cdr3_aa: CASVSLAGLNTQYF
cdr3_nt: TGTGCCAGCGTATCACTAGCGGGGCTAAATACGCAGTATTTT

cdr3_length: 17
d_call: TRBD2
clone_size: NA
v_call: TRBV5-1
j_call: TRBJ2-3
cdr3_aa: CASSLVSPAGGSDTQYF
cdr3_nt: TGCGCCAGCAGCTTGGTCTCCCCAGCGGGGGGGTCAGATACGCAGTATTTT

cdr3_length: 13
d_call: NA
clone_size: NA
v_call: TRBV6-1
j_call: TRBJ2-1
cdr3_aa: CASRDSWSNEQFF
cdr3_nt: TGTGCCAGCCGGGACTCGTGGTCCAATGAGCAGTTCTTC

cdr3_length: 13
d_call: NA
clone_size: NA
v_call: TRBV10-2
j_call: TRBJ1-2
cdr3_aa: CASSESGRDGYTF
cdr3_nt: TGCGCCAGCAGTGAGTCGGGCAGGGATGGCTACACCTTC

cdr3_length: 14
d_call: NA
clone_size: NA
v_call: TRBV5-1
j_call: TRBJ1-2
cdr3_aa: CASSLGGANYGYTF
cdr3_nt: TGCGCCAGCAGCTTGGGGGGGGCTAACTATGGCTACACCTTC

cdr3_length: 15
d_call: TRBD1
clone_size: NA
v_call: TRBV6-5
j_call: TRBJ1-4
cdr3_aa: CASRGSGQKNEKLFF
cdr3_nt: TGTGCCAGCAGGGGTTCGGGACAGAAAAATGAAAAACTGTTTTTT

cdr3_length: 16
d_call: TRBD1
clone_size: once
v_call: TRBV25-1
j_call: TRBJ2-7
cdr3_aa: CASKGQGASFSYEQYF
cdr3_nt: TGTGCCAGCAAAGGACAGGGGGCGTCGTTCTCCTACGAGCAGTACTTC

cdr3_length: 16
d_call: TRBD1
clone_size: NA
v_call: TRBV11-3
j_call: TRBJ2-7
cdr3_aa: CASSLRMGTGSHEQYF
cdr3_nt: TGTGCCAGCAGCTTAAGGATGGGGACAGGGAGCCACGAGCAGTACTTC